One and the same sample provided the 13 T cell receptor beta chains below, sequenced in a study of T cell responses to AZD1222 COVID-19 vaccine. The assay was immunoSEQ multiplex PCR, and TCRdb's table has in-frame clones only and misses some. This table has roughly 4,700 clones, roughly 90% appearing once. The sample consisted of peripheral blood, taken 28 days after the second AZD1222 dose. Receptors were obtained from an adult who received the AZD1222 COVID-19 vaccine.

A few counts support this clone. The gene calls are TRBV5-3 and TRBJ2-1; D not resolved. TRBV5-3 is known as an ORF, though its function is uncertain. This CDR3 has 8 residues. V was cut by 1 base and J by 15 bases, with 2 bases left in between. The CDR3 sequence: CARSLRFF. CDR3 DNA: TGTGCCAGAAGCTTGCGGTTCTTC.

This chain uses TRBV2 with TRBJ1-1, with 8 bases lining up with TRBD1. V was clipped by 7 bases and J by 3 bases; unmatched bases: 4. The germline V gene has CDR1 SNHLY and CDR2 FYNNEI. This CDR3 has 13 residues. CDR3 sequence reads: CASIDRGDTEAFF. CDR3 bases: TGTGCCAGCATCGACAGGGGAGACACTGAAGCTTTCTTT.

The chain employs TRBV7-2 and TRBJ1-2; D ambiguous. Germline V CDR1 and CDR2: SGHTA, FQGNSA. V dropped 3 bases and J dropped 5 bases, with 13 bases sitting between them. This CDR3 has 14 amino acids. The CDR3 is CASSLMGMSYGYTF. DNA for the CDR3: TGTGCCAGCAGCTTGATGGGGATGTCTTATGGCTACACCTTC. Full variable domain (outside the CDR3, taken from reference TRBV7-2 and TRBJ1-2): GAGVSQSPSNKVTEKGKDVELRCDPISGHTALYWYRQSLGQGLEFLIYFQGNSAPDKSGLPSDRFSAERTGGSVSTLTIQRTQQEDSAVYLCASSLMGMSYGYTFGSGTRLTVV.

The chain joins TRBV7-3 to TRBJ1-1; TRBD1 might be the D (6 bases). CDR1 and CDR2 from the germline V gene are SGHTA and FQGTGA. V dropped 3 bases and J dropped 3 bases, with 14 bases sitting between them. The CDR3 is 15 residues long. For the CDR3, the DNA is TGTGCCAGCAGCTTTGGGGGGGCGAGGCACACTGAAGCTTTCTTT. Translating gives CASSFGGARHTEAFF.

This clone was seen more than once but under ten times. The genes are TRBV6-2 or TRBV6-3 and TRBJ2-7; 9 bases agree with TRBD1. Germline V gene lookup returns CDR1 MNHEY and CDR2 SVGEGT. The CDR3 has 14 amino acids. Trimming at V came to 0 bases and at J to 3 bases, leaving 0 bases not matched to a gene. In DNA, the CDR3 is TGTGCCAGCAGTTACTCGGGACAGGGCTACGAGCAGTACTTC. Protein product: CASSYSGQGYEQYF.

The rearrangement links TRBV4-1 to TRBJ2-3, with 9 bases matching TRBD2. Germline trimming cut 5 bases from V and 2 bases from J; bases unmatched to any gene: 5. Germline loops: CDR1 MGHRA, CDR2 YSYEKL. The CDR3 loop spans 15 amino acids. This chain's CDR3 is CASSYRLAVTDTQYF. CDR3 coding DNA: TGCGCCAGCAGCTACCGACTAGCGGTCACAGATACGCAGTATTTT.

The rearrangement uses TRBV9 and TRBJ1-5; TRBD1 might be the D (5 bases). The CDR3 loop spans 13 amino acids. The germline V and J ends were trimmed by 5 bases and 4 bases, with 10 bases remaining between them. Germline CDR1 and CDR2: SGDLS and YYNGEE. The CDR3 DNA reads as TGTGCCAGCAGTCGACAGTCTAATCAGCCCCAGCATTTT. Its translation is CASSRQSNQPQHF.

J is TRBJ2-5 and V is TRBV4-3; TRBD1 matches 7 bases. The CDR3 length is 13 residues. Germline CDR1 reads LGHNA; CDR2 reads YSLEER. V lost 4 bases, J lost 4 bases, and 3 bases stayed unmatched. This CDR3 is CASSPNRGETQYF. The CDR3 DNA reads TGCGCCAGCAGCCCTAACAGGGGAGAGACCCAGTACTTC.

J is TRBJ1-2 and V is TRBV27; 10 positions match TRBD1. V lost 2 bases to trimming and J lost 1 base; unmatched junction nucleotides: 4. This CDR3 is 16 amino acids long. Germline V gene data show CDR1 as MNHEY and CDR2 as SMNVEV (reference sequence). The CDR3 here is CASSLRGDRGNYGYTF. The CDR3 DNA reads TGTGCCAGCAGTTTAAGGGGGGACAGGGGTAACTATGGCTACACCTTC.

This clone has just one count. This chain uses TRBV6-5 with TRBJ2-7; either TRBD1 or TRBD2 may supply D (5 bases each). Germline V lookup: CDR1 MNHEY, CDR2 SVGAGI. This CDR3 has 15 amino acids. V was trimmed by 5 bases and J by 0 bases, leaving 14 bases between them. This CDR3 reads CASSPRGESSYEQYF. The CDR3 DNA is TGTGCCAGCAGTCCCCGAGGGGAAAGCTCCTACGAGCAGTACTTC.

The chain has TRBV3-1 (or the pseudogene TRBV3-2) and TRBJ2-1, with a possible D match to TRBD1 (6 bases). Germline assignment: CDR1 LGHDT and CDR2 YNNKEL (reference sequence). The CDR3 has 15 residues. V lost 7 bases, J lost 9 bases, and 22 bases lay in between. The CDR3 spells CASTPQGRERSEQFF. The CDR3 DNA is TGTGCCAGCACCCCACAGGGAAGGGAAAGGAGTGAGCAGTTCTTC.

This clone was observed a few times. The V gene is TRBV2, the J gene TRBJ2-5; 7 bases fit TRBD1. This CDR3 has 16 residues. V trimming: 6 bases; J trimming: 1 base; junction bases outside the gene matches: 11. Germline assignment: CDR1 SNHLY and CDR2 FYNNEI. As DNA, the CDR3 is TGTGCCAGCAGGGGGGAGACAGGGATCCCCCAAGAGACCCAGTACTTC. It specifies CASRGETGIPQETQYF.

CDR3 nucleotides: TGTGCCAGCAGCTTAGATCTAGACAGGGTGAACTCTAACTATGGCTACACCTTC. The encoded protein is CASSLDLDRVNSNYGYTF. V usage is TRBV11-2 and J usage is TRBJ1-2; 7 positions match TRBD1. The CDR3 contains 18 residues. Germline values: CDR1 SGHAT, CDR2 FQNNGV. Trimming took 0 bases from V and 0 from J; bases not matched to a gene: 10.